This TCR beta chain stems from a study of untreated major depressive disorder. The study's findings and limits: CD4+ T cells from depressed patients used TRBV05-01 (Vbeta 5.1) more often than controls.

With regard to this clone: Its specificity is not known.

Method: immunoSEQ multiplex PCR; TCRdb's copy keeps in-frame clones and lacks some. The table includes about 25,000 clones, about nine tenths detected once. This CDR3 spans 11 amino acids. The V gene lost 6 bases and the J gene lost 6 bases, with 11 bases spanning the gap. In germline, CDR1 is SQVTM, CDR2 ANQGSEA. Sequencing input: CD4+ T cells from PBMCs. This rearrangement joins TRBV29-1 to TRBJ1-2, with D maybe TRBD1 (6 bases). The TCR comes from a woman in her thirties with major depressive disorder. The CDR3: CSVSSGDGYTF. The DNA for the CDR3 is TGCAGCGTGAGCTCAGGGGATGGCTACACCTTC. The variable domain in full, completed from reference TRBV29-1 and TRBJ1-2, reads SAVISQKPSRDICQRGTSLTIQCQVDSQVTMMFWYRQQPGQSLTLIATANQGSEATYESGFVIDKFPISRPNLTFSTLTVSNMSPEDSSIYLCSVSSGDGYTFGSGTRLTVV.